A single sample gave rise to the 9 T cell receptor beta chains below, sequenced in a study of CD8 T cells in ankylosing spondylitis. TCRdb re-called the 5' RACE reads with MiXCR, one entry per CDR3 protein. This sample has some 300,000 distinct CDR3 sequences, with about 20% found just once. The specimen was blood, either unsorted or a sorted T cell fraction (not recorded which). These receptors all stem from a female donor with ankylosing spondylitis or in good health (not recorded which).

As DNA, the CDR3 is TGCAGTGCTAGAGCGGGACTAGCGGGAGCCCCCTACAATGAGCAGTTCTTC. Translating gives CSARAGLAGAPYNEQFF. The chain couples TRBV20-1 to TRBJ2-1; 14 bases map to TRBD2. V lost 1 base and J lost 2; bases outside the gene matches: 4. Germline CDR1 reads DFQATT; CDR2 reads SNEGSKA (reference sequence). The CDR3 extends over 17 amino acids.

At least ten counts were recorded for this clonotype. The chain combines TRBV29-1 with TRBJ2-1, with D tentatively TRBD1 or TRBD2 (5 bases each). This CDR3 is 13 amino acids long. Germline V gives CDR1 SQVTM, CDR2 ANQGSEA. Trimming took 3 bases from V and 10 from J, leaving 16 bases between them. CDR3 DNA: TGCAGCGTTGATGGCTGGGGACCTGGGGAGCAGTTCTTC. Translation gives CSVDGWGPGEQFF.

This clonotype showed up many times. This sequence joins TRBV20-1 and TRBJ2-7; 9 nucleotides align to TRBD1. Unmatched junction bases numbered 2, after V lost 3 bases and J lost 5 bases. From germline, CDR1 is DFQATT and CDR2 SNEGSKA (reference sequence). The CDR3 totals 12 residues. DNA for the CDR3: TGCAGTGCTAGCTGGACAGGGGACGAGCAGTACTTC. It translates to CSASWTGDEQYF.

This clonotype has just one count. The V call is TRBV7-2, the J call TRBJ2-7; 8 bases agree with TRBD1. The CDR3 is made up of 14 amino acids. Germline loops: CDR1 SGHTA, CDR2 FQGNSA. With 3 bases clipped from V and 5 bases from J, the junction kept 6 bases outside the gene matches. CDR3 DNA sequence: TGTGCCAGCAGCTTCGGGGACAGGTCCCACGAGCAGTACTTC. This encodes CASSFGDRSHEQYF.

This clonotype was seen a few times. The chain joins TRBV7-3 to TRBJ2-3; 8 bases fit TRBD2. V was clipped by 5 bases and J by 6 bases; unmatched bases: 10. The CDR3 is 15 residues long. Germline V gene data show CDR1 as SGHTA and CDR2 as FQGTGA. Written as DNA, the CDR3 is TGTGCCAGCAGCGATCCGGGACTAGTGGATGATACGCAGTATTTT. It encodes CASSDPGLVDDTQYF.

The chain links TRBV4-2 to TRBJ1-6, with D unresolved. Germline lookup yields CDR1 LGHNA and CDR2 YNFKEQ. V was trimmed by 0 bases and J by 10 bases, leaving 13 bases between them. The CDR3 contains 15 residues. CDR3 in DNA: TGTGCCAGCAGCCAAGATCTGGGAGATGCGTCACCCCTCCACTTT. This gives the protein CASSQDLGDASPLHF.

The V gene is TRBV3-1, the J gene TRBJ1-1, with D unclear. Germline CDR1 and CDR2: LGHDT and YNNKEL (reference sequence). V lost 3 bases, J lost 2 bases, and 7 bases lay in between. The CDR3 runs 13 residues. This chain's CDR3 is CASSHLGNTEAFF. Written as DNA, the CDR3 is TGTGCCAGCAGCCATCTCGGCAACACTGAAGCTTTCTTT.

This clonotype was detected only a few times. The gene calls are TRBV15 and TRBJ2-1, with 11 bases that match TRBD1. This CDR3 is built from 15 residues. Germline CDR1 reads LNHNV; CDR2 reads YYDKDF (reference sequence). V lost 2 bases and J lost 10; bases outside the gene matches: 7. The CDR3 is CATSRLGQGAQEQFF. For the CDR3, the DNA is TGTGCCACCAGCAGACTCGGACAGGGGGCGCAGGAGCAGTTCTTC.

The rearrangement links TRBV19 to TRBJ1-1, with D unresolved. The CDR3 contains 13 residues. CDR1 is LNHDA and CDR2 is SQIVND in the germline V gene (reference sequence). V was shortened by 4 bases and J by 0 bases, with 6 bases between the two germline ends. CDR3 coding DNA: TGTGCCAGTAGTACCATGGTGAACACTGAAGCTTTCTTT. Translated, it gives CASSTMVNTEAFF.